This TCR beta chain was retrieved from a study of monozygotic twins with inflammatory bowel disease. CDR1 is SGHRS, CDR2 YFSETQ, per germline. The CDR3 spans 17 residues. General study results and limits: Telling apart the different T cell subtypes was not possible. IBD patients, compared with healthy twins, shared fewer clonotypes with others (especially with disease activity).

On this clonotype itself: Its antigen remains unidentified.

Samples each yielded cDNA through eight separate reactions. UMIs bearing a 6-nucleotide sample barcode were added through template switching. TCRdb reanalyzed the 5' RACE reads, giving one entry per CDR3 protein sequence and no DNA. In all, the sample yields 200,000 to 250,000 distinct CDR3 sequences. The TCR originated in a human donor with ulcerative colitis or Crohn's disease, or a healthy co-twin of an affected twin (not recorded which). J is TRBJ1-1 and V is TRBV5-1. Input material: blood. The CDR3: CASSLDGTGIVNTEAFF.